The rows below give T cell receptor beta chains drawn from one sample of a study of blood T cell repertoires in COVID-19. Generated by immunoSEQ multiplex PCR, the TCRdb table keeps only in-frame clones and is missing some. The data show just over 150,000 clones, 88% seen once. The sample consisted of peripheral blood. These TCRs come from a woman in her 70s with acute or convalescent COVID-19. CDR3s include the opening cysteine and the closing phenylalanine or tryptophan.

v_gene,CDR3aa
TRBV10-1,CASRLQATYSNQPQHF
TRBV4-3,CASSQDPRGTEKLFF
TRBV9,CASGPGQGAGQPQHF
TRBV3-1/TRBV3-2,CASSQWLTAGNTIYF
TRBV3-1/TRBV3-2,CASSQALGQGAKLGSGANVLTF
TRBV6-4,CASSEPGGRRAFF
TRBV7-9,CASSLQGAGNTIYF
TRBV7-8,CASSSGVANYGYTF
TRBV5-6,CASSLVWGQEGYTF
TRBV7-9,CASSSRTGQETQYF
TRBV7-2,CASSLVAARIGGNTIYF
TRBV4-3,CASSQEMGARGNEKLFF
TRBV28,CASSPIRPQGYVPEAFF
TRBV29-1,CSVDRQRQETQYF
TRBV5-1,CASSLAQVEETQYF
TRBV6-1,CASSEGTRYNEQFF
TRBV14,CASSPRPAGEKLFF
TRBV27,CASSLSLAGTDTQYF
TRBV27,CASRGGALGYTF
TRBV18,CASSLAGGQETQYF
TRBV4-2,CASSQDFGSGYTF
TRBV28,CASSLRAGWTTGELFF
TRBV4-3,CASSQGTGGTYEQYF
TRBV20-1,CSAPRGLAQYF
TRBV20-1,CSARVGREAFF
TRBV4-2,CASSAGVGANYGYTF